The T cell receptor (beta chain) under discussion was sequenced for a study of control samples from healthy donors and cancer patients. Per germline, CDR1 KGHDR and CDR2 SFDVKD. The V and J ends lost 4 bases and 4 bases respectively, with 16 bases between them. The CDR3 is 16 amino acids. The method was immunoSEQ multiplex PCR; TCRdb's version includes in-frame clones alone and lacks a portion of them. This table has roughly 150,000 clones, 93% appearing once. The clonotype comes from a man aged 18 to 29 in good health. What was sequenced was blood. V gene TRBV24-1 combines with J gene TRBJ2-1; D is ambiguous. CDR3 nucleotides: TGTGCCACCAGTGACCCTACGCCGGGCATATACAATGAGCAGTTCTTC. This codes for CATSDPTPGIYNEQFF.